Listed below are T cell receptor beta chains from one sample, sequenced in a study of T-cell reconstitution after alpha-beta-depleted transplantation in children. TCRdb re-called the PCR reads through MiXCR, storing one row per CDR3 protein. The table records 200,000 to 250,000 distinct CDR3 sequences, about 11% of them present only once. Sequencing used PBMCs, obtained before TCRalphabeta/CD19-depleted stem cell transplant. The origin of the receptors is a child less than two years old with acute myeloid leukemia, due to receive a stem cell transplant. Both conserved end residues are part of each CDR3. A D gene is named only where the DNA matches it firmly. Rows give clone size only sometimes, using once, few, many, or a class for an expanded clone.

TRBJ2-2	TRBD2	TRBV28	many	TGTGCCAGCAGTACCGTAGCGGGAGGACCCGGGGAGCTGTTTTTT	CASSTVAGGPGELFF
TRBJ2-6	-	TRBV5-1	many	TGCGCCAGCAGCTTGCAGGGTGGGGCCAACGTCCTGACTTTC	CASSLQGGANVLTF
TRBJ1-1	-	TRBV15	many	TGTGCCACCAGCAGAGAACGCGGGGCCGCAAGCGAAGCTTTCTTT	CATSRERGAASEAFF
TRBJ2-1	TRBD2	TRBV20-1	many	TGCAGTGCTAGCGGCCTAGCGGGTACCTTGGAGCAGTTCTTC	CSASGLAGTLEQFF
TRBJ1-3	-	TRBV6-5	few	TGTGCCAGCAGTTACTCTGAGCAGGTGATCTCTGGAAACACCATATATTTT	CASSYSEQVISGNTIYF
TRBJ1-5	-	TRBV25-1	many	TGTGCCAGCAGTGACATATTTAGCAATCAGCCCCAGCATTTT	CASSDIFSNQPQHF
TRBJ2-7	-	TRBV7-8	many	TGTGCCAGCAGCACCTCGGACAGGCGGGGCGAGCAGTACTTC	CASSTSDRRGEQYF
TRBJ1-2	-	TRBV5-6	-	TGTGCCAGCAGCTTGGTGACGAGAGAAAACTATGGCTACACCTTC	CASSLVTRENYGYTF
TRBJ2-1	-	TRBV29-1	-	TGCAGCGTTTCTAGGAACAACAATGAGCAGTTCTTC	CSVSRNNNEQFF
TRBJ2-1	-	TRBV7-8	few	TGTGCCAGCCACAGGACCCGAACCGACAATGAGCAGTTCTTC	CASHRTRTDNEQFF
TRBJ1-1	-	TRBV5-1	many	TGCGCCAGCAGCTTGGGCCCCAGAGGGACTGAAGCTTTCTTT	CASSLGPRGTEAFF
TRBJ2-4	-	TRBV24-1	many	TGTGCCACCAGTCCTCGACCAACTCTAGCCAAAAACATTCAGTACTTC	CATSPRPTLAKNIQYF
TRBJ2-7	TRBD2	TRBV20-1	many	TGCAGTGCTGACCTTAGCGGGAGCCCCTACGAGCAGTACTTC	CSADLSGSPYEQYF
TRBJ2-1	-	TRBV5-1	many	TGCGCCAGCAGCTTGGTAGGGGGTTCTATGAGCTCCTACAATGAGCAGTTCTTC	CASSLVGGSMSSYNEQFF
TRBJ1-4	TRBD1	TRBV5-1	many	TGCGCCAGCAAGATGACGACAGGGTACGAAAAACTGTTTTTT	CASKMTTGYEKLFF
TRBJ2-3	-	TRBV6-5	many	TGTGCCAGCAGTTACTGGACGACTAGCACAGATACGCAGTATTTT	CASSYWTTSTDTQYF
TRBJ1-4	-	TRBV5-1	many	TGCGCCAGCAGCCCGGGGGCGGGTCTTAATGAAAAACTGTTTTTT	CASSPGAGLNEKLFF
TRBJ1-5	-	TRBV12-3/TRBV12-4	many	TGTGCCAGCAGTAACAACAAGAATCAGCCCCAGCATTTT	CASSNNKNQPQHF